These 20 T cell receptor beta chains were sequenced from one sample in a study of CD8 T cells in ankylosing spondylitis (dated 2017 in TCRdb). Overall study outcomes, separate from this receptor: A TCR beta motif made up of seven or eight highly homologous amino acid variants appeared to be characteristic of blood from ankylosing spondylitis patients.

Library construction relied on 5' RACE. TCRdb shows the sequencer as Illumina HiSeq 2500. TCRdb applied fastp at Q25 and MiXCR to the public reads, then kept only in-frame beta chains. Here each entry gathers all rows of one CDR3 protein and keeps the most common genes and DNA. Counted in this sample were more than 500,000 distinct CDR3 sequences; roughly 5.2% of them appeared once. The ten most abundant clones make up 3% to 4.5% of the sample. These TCRs' antigens remain unknown. The sample taken for sequencing was blood, either unsorted or a sorted T cell fraction (not recorded which). These receptors came from a male donor with ankylosing spondylitis.

This clonotype was observed at least ten times. The V gene is TRBV10-3, the J gene TRBJ2-1; 11 nucleotides agree with TRBD2. The germline CDR1 and CDR2 sequences are ENHRY and SYGVKD. Trimming took 6 bases from V and 3 from J; bases not matched to a gene: 1. CDR3 length: 14 residues. This chain's CDR3 is CAIRGLAGYNEQFF. CDR3 bases: TGTGCCATCAGAGGACTAGCGGGCTACAATGAGCAGTTCTTC.

This clonotype was observed at least ten times. This chain links TRBV28 with TRBJ2-5; either TRBD1 or TRBD2 may fit D (5 bases each). The V end lost 3 bases, the J end lost 5 bases, and 13 bases lay between the germline ends. The CDR3 runs 14 residues. CDR1 is MDHEN, CDR2 SYDVKM, per germline. CDR3 sequence: CASSFGGSVETQYF. The DNA of the CDR3 is TGTGCCAGCAGTTTTGGGGGATCGGTGGAGACCCAGTACTTC.

The sample holds many counts of this clonotype. The V and J genes are TRBV12-3 or TRBV12-4 and TRBJ1-5; the match to TRBD1 covers 7 bases. CDR3 size: 13 residues. The ends lost 8 bases at V and 6 bases at J; junction bases unmatched: 7. CDR3: CASRKQGIQPQHF. The CDR3 DNA is TGTGCCAGCCGAAAACAGGGGATTCAGCCCCAGCATTTT.

This clonotype has ten or more counts. The gene calls are TRBV7-2 and TRBJ2-1, with D possibly matching TRBD1 (5 bases). CDR3 size: 13 residues. Trimming removed 1 base from V and 6 bases from J, with 7 bases in between. Germline V gene lookup returns CDR1 SGHTA and CDR2 FQGNSA. The CDR3 coding sequence is TGTGCCAGCAGCTTAGGACAGCCCAATGAGCAGTTCTTC. The encoded protein is CASSLGQPNEQFF.

A few counts support this clonotype. The J gene is TRBJ2-1, the V gene TRBV6-2 or TRBV6-3; no definite D call. This CDR3 has 13 amino acids. Germline CDR1 and CDR2: MNHEY and SVGEGT. V was clipped by 8 bases and J by 0 bases, with 8 bases between them. The CDR3 reads CASQDTSYNEQFF. CDR3 nucleotide sequence: TGTGCCAGCCAGGATACCTCCTACAATGAGCAGTTCTTC.

Ten or more counts support this clonotype. This sequence joins TRBV29-1 and TRBJ1-2, with D possibly matching TRBD1 (6 bases). Between the trimmed V and J ends, which lost 7 bases and 5 bases, there was a span of 17 bases. There are 13 residues in the CDR3. Germline V gene lookup returns CDR1 SQVTM and CDR2 ANQGSEA. The CDR3 coding sequence is TGCAGCGCCTCGACAGGTCCATGGTATGGCTACACCTTC. As protein: CSASTGPWYGYTF.

This clonotype was seen ten or more times. The CDR3, as DNA: TGTGCCAGCAGGGGACAGAGGGCCGGGGAGCTGTTTTTT. The encoded protein is CASRGQRAGELFF. The V call is TRBV6-1, the J call TRBJ2-2; TRBD1 matches at 7 bases. The CDR3 sequence is 13 residues long. Germline V gene sequence: CDR1 MNHNS, CDR2 SASEGT. The ends lost 6 bases at V and 6 bases at J; junction bases unmatched: 4.

This clonotype appeared many times. V usage is TRBV7-9 and J usage is TRBJ1-5, with TRBD1 matching over 7 bases. Trimming removed 2 bases from V and 4 bases from J; junction bases left unmatched: 5. The germline CDR1 and CDR2 sequences are SEHNR and FQNEAQ (reference sequence). This CDR3 contains 15 residues. This CDR3 is CASSLMGQPNQPQHF. Written as DNA, the CDR3 is TGTGCCAGCAGCTTAATGGGACAGCCTAATCAGCCCCAGCATTTT. The full variable domain, completed using reference TRBV7-9 and TRBJ1-5, is DTGVSQNPRHKITKRGQNVTFRCDPISEHNRLYWYRQTLGQGPEFLTYFQNEAQLEKSRLLSDRFSAERPKGSFSTLEIQRTEQGDSAMYLCASSLMGQPNQPQHFGDGTRLSIL.

In this sample, this clonotype turned up many times. The CDR3 coding sequence is TGCAGTGCTAGAGCGGGCGGGATGGCAGATACGCAGTATTTT. This encodes CSARAGGMADTQYF. The V and J genes are TRBV20-1 and TRBJ2-3; the D gene is possibly TRBD2 (6 bases). The CDR3 consists of 14 residues. CDR1 DFQATT and CDR2 SNEGSKA come from the germline V gene (reference sequence). V lost 1 base to trimming and J lost 4 bases, with 12 bases between them.

Ten or more counts support this clonotype. The chain combines TRBV5-6 with TRBJ1-2; 10 nucleotides agree with TRBD1. Germline CDR1 and CDR2: SGHDT and YYEEEE. The CDR3 spans 14 residues. The ends lost 4 bases at V and 5 bases at J; junction bases unmatched: 5. The CDR3 DNA follows: TGTGCCAGCAGCATGGGACAGGGGAGGTATGGCTACACCTTC. This gives the protein CASSMGQGRYGYTF.

This clonotype has at least ten counts. The gene calls are TRBV5-1 and TRBJ2-3; D not resolved. The CDR3 has 15 residues. V lost 0 bases and J lost 3, with 11 bases in between. The germline V gene has CDR1 SGHRS and CDR2 YFSETQ. The CDR3 DNA follows: TGCGCCAGCAGCTTGGCTTATACTGGAACAGATACGCAGTATTTT. This codes for CASSLAYTGTDTQYF.

The chain uses TRBV5-1 and TRBJ2-5; D assignment may be TRBD1 or TRBD2 (5 bases each). The germline V gene has CDR1 SGHRS and CDR2 YFSETQ. The V gene lost 0 bases and the J gene lost 5 bases, with 11 bases spanning the gap. CDR3 length equals 14 residues. Written as DNA, the CDR3 is TGCGCCAGCAGCTTGGCGGCCTGGGGGGAGACCCAGTACTTC. Protein: CASSLAAWGETQYF.

This clonotype has ten or more counts. This rearrangement joins TRBV20-1 to TRBJ2-4, with D unresolved. V lost 1 base and J lost 6, with 10 bases in between. In germline, CDR1 is DFQATT, CDR2 SNEGSKA (reference sequence). The CDR3 covers 13 residues. CDR3 DNA: TGCAGTGCTAGAGGACCGGGTGGAAACATTCAGTACTTC. This encodes CSARGPGGNIQYF.

There are many counts of this clonotype. The chain couples TRBV5-1 to TRBJ2-1; D is ambiguous. The CDR3 covers 15 residues. V was pared by 0 bases and J by 0 bases, with 7 bases between. Germline V gives CDR1 SGHRS, CDR2 YFSETQ. CDR3 in amino acids: CASSLGIFSYNEQFF. CDR3 sequence (DNA): TGCGCCAGCAGCTTGGGCATATTCTCCTACAATGAGCAGTTCTTC.

This clonotype occurred many times. This chain links TRBV5-1 with TRBJ2-4; D tentatively reads TRBD1 or TRBD2 (5 bases each). V was pared by 3 bases and J by 4 bases, with 11 bases between. The germline V gene has CDR1 SGHRS and CDR2 YFSETQ. The CDR3 is 14 residues long. This CDR3 reads CASSSRDAKNIQYF. The CDR3 DNA is TGCGCCAGCAGCTCCCGGGACGCTAAAAACATTCAGTACTTC.

This clonotype was detected many times. The genes are TRBV27 and TRBJ1-2, with D possibly TRBD1 on 6 matching bases. V was trimmed by 6 bases and J by 4 bases, leaving 12 bases between them. CDR1 and CDR2 from the germline V gene are MNHEY and SMNVEV (reference sequence). The CDR3 is made up of 13 amino acids. CDR3 sequence reads: CASSLGGSYGYTF. The CDR3 DNA reads as TGTGCCAGCAGCTTAGGGGGGAGCTATGGCTACACCTTC.

The V call is TRBV7-2, the J call TRBJ2-7; 7 bases align to TRBD2. Germline CDR1 reads SGHTA; CDR2 reads FQGNSA. The CDR3 covers 15 residues. The V and J ends lost 1 base and 0 bases, in that order; junction bases with no gene match: 3. This chain's CDR3 is CASSLGRGDSYEQYF. The CDR3 DNA follows: TGTGCCAGCAGCTTAGGTCGGGGGGACTCCTACGAGCAGTACTTC.

The chain uses TRBV3-1 and TRBJ2-1; D is possibly TRBD1 or TRBD2 (5 bases each). Looked up from germline, CDR1 is LGHDT and CDR2 is YNNKEL (reference sequence). The CDR3 length is 14 residues. V gave up 3 bases and J gave up 10 bases, with 16 bases separating them. The CDR3 nucleotides are TGTGCCAGCAGCCACTGGGACCGCCTTTCCGAGCAGTTCTTC. Its translation is CASSHWDRLSEQFF.

This clonotype has ten or more counts. The V gene is TRBV7-8, the J gene TRBJ2-5, with D possibly called TRBD1 or TRBD2 (5 bases each). V lost 5 bases, J lost 7 bases, and 17 bases lay in between. From germline, CDR1 is SGHVS and CDR2 FQNEAQ. The CDR3 is 14 amino acids. CDR3 residues: CASSAGTSSRTQYF. The CDR3 DNA sequence: TGTGCCAGCAGCGCCGGGACCTCCTCGAGGACCCAGTACTTC.

The chain combines TRBV5-1 with TRBJ2-3; TRBD2 matches at 8 bases. The CDR3 sequence is 17 residues long. CDR1 and CDR2 from the germline V gene are SGHRS and YFSETQ. Germline trimming cut 2 bases from V and 0 bases from J; bases unmatched to any gene: 8. The CDR3 reads CASSFFLAGTSTDTQYF. In DNA, the CDR3 is TGCGCCAGCAGCTTTTTCTTAGCGGGGACTAGCACAGATACGCAGTATTTT.